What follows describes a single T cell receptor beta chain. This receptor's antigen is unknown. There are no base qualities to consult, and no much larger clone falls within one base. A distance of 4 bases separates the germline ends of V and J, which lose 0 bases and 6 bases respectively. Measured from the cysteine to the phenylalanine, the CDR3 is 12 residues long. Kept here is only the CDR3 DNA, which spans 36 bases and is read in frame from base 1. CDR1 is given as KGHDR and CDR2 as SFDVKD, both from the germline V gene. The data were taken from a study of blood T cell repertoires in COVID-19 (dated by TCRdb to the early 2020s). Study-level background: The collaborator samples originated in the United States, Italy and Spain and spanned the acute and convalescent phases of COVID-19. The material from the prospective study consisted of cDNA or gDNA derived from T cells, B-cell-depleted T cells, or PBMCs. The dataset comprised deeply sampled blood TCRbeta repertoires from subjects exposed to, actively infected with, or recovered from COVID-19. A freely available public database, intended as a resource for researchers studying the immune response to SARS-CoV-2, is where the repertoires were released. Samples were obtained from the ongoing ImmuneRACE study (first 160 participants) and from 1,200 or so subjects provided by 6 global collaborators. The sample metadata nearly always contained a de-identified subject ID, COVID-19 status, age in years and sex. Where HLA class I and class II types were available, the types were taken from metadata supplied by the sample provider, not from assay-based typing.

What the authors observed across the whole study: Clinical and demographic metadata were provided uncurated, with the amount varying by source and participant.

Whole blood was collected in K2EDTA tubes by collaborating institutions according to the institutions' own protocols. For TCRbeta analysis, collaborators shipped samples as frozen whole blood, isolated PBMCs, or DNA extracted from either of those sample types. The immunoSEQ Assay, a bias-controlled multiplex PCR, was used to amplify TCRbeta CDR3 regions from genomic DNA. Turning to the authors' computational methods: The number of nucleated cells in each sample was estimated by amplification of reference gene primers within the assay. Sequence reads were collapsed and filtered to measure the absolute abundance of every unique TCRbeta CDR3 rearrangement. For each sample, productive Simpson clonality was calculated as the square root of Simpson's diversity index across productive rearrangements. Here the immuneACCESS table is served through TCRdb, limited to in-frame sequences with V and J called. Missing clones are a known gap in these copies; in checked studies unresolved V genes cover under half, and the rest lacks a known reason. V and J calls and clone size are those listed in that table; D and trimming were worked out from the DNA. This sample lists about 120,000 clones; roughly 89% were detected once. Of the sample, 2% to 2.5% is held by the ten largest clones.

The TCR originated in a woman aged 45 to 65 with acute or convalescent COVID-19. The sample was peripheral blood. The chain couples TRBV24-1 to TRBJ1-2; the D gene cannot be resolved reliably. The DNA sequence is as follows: TGTGCCACCAGTGATTTGCAGGATGGCTACACCTTC. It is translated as CATSDLQDGYTF.